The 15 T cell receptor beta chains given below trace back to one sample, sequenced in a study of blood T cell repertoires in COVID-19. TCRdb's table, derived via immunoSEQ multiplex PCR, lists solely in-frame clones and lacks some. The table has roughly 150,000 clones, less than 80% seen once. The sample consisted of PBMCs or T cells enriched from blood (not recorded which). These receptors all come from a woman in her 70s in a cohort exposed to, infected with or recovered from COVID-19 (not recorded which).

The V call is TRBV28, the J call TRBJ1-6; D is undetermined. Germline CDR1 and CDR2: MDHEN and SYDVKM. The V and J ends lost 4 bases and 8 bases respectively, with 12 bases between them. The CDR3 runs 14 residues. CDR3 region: CASSSYGRDSPLHF. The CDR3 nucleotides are TGTGCCAGCAGTTCTTATGGGCGGGATTCACCCCTCCACTTT. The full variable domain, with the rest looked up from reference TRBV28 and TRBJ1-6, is DVKVTQSSRYLVKRTGEKVFLECVQDMDHENMFWYRQDPGLGLRLIYFSYDVKMKEKGDIPEGYSVSREKKERFSLILESASTNQTSMYLCASSSYGRDSPLHFGNGTRLTVT.

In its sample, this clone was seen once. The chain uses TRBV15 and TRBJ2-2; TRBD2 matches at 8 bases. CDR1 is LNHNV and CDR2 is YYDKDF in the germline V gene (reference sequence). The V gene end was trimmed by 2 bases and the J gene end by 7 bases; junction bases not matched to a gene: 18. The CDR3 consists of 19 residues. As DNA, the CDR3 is TGTGCCACCAGCAGACCCTACGGGGGGGGAACACCGGGCTTCGGGGAGCTGTTTTTT. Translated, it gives CATSRPYGGGTPGFGELFF.

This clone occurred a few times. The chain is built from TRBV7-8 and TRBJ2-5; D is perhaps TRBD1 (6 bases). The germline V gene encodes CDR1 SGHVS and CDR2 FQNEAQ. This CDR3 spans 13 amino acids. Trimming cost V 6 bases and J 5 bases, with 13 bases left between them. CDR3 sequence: CASSYRGTETQYF. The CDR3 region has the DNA TGTGCCAGCAGTTATAGGGGGACGGAGACCCAGTACTTC.

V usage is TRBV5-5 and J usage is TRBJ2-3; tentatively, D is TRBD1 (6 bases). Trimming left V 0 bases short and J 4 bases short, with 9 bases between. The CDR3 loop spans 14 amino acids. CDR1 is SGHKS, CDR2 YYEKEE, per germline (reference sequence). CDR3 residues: CASSLGQVSDTQYF. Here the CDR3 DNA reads TGTGCCAGCAGCTTGGGACAGGTCTCAGATACGCAGTATTTT.

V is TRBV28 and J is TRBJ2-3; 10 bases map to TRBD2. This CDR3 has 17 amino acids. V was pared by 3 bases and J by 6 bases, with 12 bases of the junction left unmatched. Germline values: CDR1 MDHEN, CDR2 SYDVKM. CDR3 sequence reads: CASSFFSSGRAWDTQYF. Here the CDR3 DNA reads TGTGCCAGCAGTTTCTTTTCCAGCGGGAGGGCCTGGGATACGCAGTATTTT.

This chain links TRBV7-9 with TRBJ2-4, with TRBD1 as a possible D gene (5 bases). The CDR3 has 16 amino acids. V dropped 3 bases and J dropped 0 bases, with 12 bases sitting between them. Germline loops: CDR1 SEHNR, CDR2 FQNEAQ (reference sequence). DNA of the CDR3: TGTGCCAGCAGCTTCCTGACAGACCTAGCCAAAAACATTCAGTACTTC. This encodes CASSFLTDLAKNIQYF. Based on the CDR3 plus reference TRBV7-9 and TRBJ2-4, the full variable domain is DTGVSQNPRHKITKRGQNVTFRCDPISEHNRLYWYRQTLGQGPEFLTYFQNEAQLEKSRLLSDRFSAERPKGSFSTLEIQRTEQGDSAMYLCASSFLTDLAKNIQYFGAGTRLSVL.

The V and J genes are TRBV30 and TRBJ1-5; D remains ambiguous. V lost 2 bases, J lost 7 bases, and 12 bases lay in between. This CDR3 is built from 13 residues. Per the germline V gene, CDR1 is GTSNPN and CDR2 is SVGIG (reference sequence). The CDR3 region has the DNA TGTGCCTGGAGTCCCACTAACCAGCAGCCCCAGCATTTT. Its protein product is CAWSPTNQQPQHF.

The DNA for the CDR3 is TGTGCCAGCGGACTCTCCGGGGATATGAACACTGAAGCTTTCTTT. Translation: CASGLSGDMNTEAFF. This rearrangement joins TRBV28 to TRBJ1-1, with D uncertain. This CDR3 has 15 residues. The germline V and J ends were trimmed by 8 bases and 0 bases, with 16 bases remaining between them. Per the germline V gene, CDR1 is MDHEN and CDR2 is SYDVKM.

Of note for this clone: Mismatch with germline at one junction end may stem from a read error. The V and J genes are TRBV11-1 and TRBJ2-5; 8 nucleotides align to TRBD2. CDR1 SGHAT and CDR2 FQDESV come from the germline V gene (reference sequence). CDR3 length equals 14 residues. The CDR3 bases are TGTGCCAGCAGGTTAGGGCTAGCGGGTGAGACCCAGTACTTC. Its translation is CASRLGLAGETQYF.

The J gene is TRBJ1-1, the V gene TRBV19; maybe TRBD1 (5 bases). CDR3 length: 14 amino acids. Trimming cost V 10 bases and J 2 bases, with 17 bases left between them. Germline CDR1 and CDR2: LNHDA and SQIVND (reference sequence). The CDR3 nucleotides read TGTGCCACCAAAGCACAGGCGATCAACACTGAAGCTTTCTTT. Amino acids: CATKAQAINTEAFF. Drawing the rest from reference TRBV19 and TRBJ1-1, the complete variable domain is DGGITQSPKYLFRKEGQNVTLSCEQNLNHDAMYWYRQDPGQGLRLIYYSQIVNDFQKGDIAEGYSVSREKKESFPLTVTSAQKNPTAFYLCATKAQAINTEAFFGQGTRLTVV.

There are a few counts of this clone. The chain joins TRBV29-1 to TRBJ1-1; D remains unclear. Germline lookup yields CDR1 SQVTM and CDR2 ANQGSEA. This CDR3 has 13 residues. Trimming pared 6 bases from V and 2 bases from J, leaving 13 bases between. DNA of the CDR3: TGCAGCGTCGCATCTATACTTAACACTGAAGCTTTCTTT. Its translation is CSVASILNTEAFF.

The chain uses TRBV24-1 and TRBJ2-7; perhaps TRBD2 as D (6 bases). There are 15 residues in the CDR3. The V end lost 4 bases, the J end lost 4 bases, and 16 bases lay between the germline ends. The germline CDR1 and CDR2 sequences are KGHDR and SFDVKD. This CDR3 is CATSDRDFQIYEQYF. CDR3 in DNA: TGTGCCACCAGTGACCGGGACTTCCAAATATACGAGCAGTACTTC.

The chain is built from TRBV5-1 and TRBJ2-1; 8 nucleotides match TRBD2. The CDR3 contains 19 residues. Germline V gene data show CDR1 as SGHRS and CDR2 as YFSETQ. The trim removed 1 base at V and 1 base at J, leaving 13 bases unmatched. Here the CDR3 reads CASSLRGYREGSSYNEQFF. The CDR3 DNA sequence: TGCGCCAGCAGCTTGAGGGGGTATCGGGAGGGCTCGTCCTACAATGAGCAGTTCTTC. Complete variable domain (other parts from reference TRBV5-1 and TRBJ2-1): KAGVTQTPRYLIKTRGQQVTLSCSPISGHRSVSWYQQTPGQGLQFLFEYFSETQRNKGNFPGRFSGRQFSNSRSEMNVSTLELGDSALYLCASSLRGYREGSSYNEQFFGPGTRLTVL.

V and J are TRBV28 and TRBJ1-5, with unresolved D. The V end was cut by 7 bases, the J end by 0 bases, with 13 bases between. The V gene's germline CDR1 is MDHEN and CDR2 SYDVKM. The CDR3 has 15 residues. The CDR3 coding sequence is TGTGCCAGCAAGTACGGGAGCGATAGCAATCAGCCCCAGCATTTT. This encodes CASKYGSDSNQPQHF.

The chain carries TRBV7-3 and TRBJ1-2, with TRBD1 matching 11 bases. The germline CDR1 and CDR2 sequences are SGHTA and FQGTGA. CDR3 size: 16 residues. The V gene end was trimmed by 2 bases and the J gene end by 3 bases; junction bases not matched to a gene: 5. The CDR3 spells CASSLRTGGMDYGYTF. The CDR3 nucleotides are TGTGCCAGCAGCTTACGGACAGGGGGCATGGACTATGGCTACACCTTC.